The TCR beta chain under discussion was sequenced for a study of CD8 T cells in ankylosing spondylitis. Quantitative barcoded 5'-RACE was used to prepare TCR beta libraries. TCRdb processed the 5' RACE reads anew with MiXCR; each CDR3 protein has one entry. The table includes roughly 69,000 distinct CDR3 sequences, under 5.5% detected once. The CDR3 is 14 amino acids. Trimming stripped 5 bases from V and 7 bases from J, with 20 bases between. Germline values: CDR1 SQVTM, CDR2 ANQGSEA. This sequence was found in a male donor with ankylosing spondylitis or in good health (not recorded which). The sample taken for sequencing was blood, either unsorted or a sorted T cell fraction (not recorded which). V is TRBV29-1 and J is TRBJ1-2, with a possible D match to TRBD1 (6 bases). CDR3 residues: CSVQVAGDGSGYTF. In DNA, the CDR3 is TGCAGCGTTCAAGTCGCAGGGGACGGATCTGGCTACACCTTC.